These 20 T cell receptor beta chains originate from one sample sequenced in a study of Ad26.COV2.S vaccination and SARS-CoV-2 variants (dated by TCRdb to the early 2020s). The library was produced with the immunoSEQ multiplex PCR assay. This is the immuneACCESS table as TCRdb keeps it, with only in-frame sequences that have V and J called. A part of the clones is gone; compared with another copy, unresolved V genes explain less than half, and the rest is unexplained. The sample table lists a few hundred thousand clones, roughly 90% of them with a count of one. The ten largest clonotypes hold about 1.7% of the sample. The treatment or condition label here, explained by the study, means: around 19 received Ad26.COV2.S at low or high dose, single or two shots; about 5 received placebo; per-sample allocation not given. Repertoires of vaccine and placebo recipients were sequenced from samples taken on day 63 after the first injection.

The sample in question was peripheral blood, obtained in a trial of Ad26.COV2.S vaccine versus placebo. These receptor sequences come from a person between 18 and 65 years old who received the Ad26.COV2.S COVID-19 vaccine or a placebo.

The rearrangement uses TRBV5-4 and TRBJ2-7, with TRBD1 matching 8 bases. With V trimmed by 3 bases and J by 5 bases, 10 bases remained unmatched. The CDR3 length is 15 residues. Germline V gives CDR1 SGHNT, CDR2 YYREEE (reference sequence). CDR3 sequence reads: CASSSADQGAHEQYF. CDR3 sequence (DNA): TGTGCCAGCAGCTCTGCCGACCAGGGGGCGCACGAGCAGTACTTC.

This chain joins TRBV4-3 and TRBJ2-2; no definite D call. V lost 1 base and J lost 2, with 11 bases in between. The CDR3 has 16 amino acids. Germline-derived CDR1 and CDR2 are LGHNA and YSLEER. Written as DNA, the CDR3 is TGCGCCAGCAGCCAAGGGGTGGGCAGAAACACCGGGGAGCTGTTTTTT. This gives the protein CASSQGVGRNTGELFF.

This chain links TRBV6-2 or TRBV6-3 with TRBJ1-5, with a tentative D call TRBD1 (6 bases). Germline loops: CDR1 MNHEY, CDR2 SVGEGT. CDR3 size: 15 residues. V gave up 6 bases and J gave up 1 base, with 13 bases separating them. The CDR3 is CASSQPGHSNQPQHF. CDR3 coding DNA: TGTGCCAGCAGCCAACCGGGACACAGCAATCAGCCCCAGCATTTT.

This clone was counted a single time. The chain uses TRBV11-2 and TRBJ2-5; the match to TRBD1 covers 7 bases. The length of the CDR3 is 14 residues. Germline V CDR1 and CDR2: SGHAT, FQNNGV. Unmatched junction bases numbered 6, after V lost 3 bases and J lost 5 bases. The CDR3 DNA sequence: TGTGCCAGCAGCTTTGAGGGGGCGAGGGAGACCCAGTACTTC. Protein: CASSFEGARETQYF.

The chain recombines TRBV6-5 with TRBJ2-7; tentatively, D is TRBD2 (5 bases). The V and J ends lost 6 bases and 1 base respectively, with 13 bases between them. Germline V gives CDR1 MNHEY, CDR2 SVGAGI. The CDR3 spans 14 residues. CDR3 sequence reads: CASRDRGISYEQYF. CDR3 nucleotide sequence: TGTGCCAGCAGGGACCGGGGAATATCCTACGAGCAGTACTTC.

The chain is built from TRBV25-1 and TRBJ1-1; D ambiguous. V was shortened by 2 bases and J by 4 bases, with 2 bases between the two germline ends. The CDR3 covers 11 residues. Germline assignment: CDR1 MGHDK and CDR2 SYGVNS. The CDR3 coding sequence is TGTGCCAGCAGTGAAGTCACTGAAGCTTTCTTT. It encodes CASSEVTEAFF.

This chain uses TRBV10-1 with TRBJ1-1, with D perhaps matching TRBD1 (6 bases). The V gene's germline CDR1 is WNHNN and CDR2 SYGVQD (reference sequence). Trimming left V 6 bases short and J 4 bases short, with 15 bases between. This CDR3 has 14 residues. The CDR3 reads CASSQAGEITEAFF. The CDR3 DNA sequence: TGCGCCAGCAGCCAAGCAGGGGAGATCACTGAAGCTTTCTTT.

The chain links TRBV6-5 to TRBJ2-7, with D perhaps assigned TRBD1 or TRBD2 (8 bases each). The CDR3 length is 15 residues. The V gene lost 4 bases and the J gene lost 2 bases, with 15 bases spanning the gap. The germline V gene encodes CDR1 MNHEY and CDR2 SVGAGI. The CDR3 DNA sequence: TGTGCCAGCAGTTCGGGAGGGACAGGAGCCTACGAGCAGTACTTC. Amino acids: CASSSGGTGAYEQYF.

The V gene is TRBV15, the J gene TRBJ2-7; 8 bases line up with TRBD1. Germline V gene sequence: CDR1 LNHNV, CDR2 YYDKDF (reference sequence). Unmatched junction bases numbered 10, after V lost 5 bases and J lost 4 bases. The CDR3 runs to 15 residues. CDR3: CATSPGQGIGYEQYF. The DNA for the CDR3 is TGTGCCACCAGCCCAGGACAGGGTATAGGGTACGAGCAGTACTTC.

CDR3 sequence: CAISESTTPNQPQHF. In nucleotides, the CDR3 is TGTGCCATCAGTGAGTCGACGACCCCGAATCAGCCCCAGCATTTT. This chain links TRBV10-3 with TRBJ1-5, with D hard to call. Looked up from germline, CDR1 is ENHRY and CDR2 is SYGVKD. V lost 0 bases to trimming and J lost 4 bases, with 10 bases between them. This CDR3 comprises 15 residues.

The chain is built from TRBV7-9 and TRBJ1-2, with 8 bases fitting TRBD1. J was trimmed by 5 bases and V by 5 bases; bases with no gene match: 10. The CDR3 sequence is 15 residues long. Germline CDR1 and CDR2: SEHNR and FQNEAQ (reference sequence). The CDR3 DNA reads as TGTGCCAGCAGCCCGCTTCGGACAGGGAAGTATGGCTACACCTTC. As protein: CASSPLRTGKYGYTF. The whole variable domain, filled in from reference TRBV7-9 and TRBJ1-2, reads DTGVSQNPRHKITKRGQNVTFRCDPISEHNRLYWYRQTLGQGPEFLTYFQNEAQLEKSRLLSDRFSAERPKGSFSTLEIQRTEQGDSAMYLCASSPLRTGKYGYTFGSGTRLTVV.

The chain joins TRBV6-1 to TRBJ2-7, with D possibly being TRBD2 (5 bases). The V end was cut by 2 bases, the J end by 1 base, with 12 bases between. Looked up from germline, CDR1 is MNHNS and CDR2 is SASEGT. The CDR3 is made up of 15 amino acids. The CDR3 region has the DNA TGTGCCAGCAGTGAACTGCGGGTCCCGTCCTACGAGCAGTACTTC. This translates into CASSELRVPSYEQYF.

This clone was recorded once. Other DNA sequences within the sample encode an identical CDR3. The rearrangement uses TRBV11-2 and TRBJ1-1, with 8 nucleotides matching TRBD1. The CDR3 contains 12 residues. Unmatched junction bases numbered 4, after V lost 5 bases and J lost 8 bases. CDR1 is SGHAT, CDR2 FQNNGV, per germline. CDR3 coding DNA: TGTGCCAGCAGCCCGACAGGGGCAGAAGCTTTCTTT. It specifies CASSPTGAEAFF.

The J gene is TRBJ2-4, the V gene TRBV14, with TRBD2 matching 11 bases. With 0 bases clipped from V and 5 bases from J, the junction kept 0 bases outside the gene matches. CDR1 and CDR2 (germline): SGHDN, FVKESK. CDR3 length: 15 residues. CDR3 DNA: TGTGCCAGCAGCCAAGAGGGACTAGCGGAAAACATTCAGTACTTC. This gives the protein CASSQEGLAENIQYF. Full variable domain (missing parts from reference TRBV14 and TRBJ2-4): EAGVTQFPSHSVIEKGQTVTLRCDPISGHDNLYWYRRVMGKEIKFLLHFVKESKQDESGMPNNRFLAERTGGTYSTLKVQPAELEDSGVYFCASSQEGLAENIQYFGAGTRLSVL.

The chain combines TRBV9 with TRBJ1-2; no clear D gene. The CDR3 spans 16 residues. Germline V gives CDR1 SGDLS, CDR2 YYNGEE. V shed 1 base and J shed 2 bases, with 15 bases lying between them. The CDR3 DNA sequence: TGTGCCAGCAGCGTATATGTGGGCAAACTCAACTATGGCTACACCTTC. It codes for CASSVYVGKLNYGYTF. Using reference TRBV9 and TRBJ1-2 for the parts outside the CDR3, the full variable domain is DSGVTQTPKHLITATGQRVTLRCSPRSGDLSVYWYQQSLDQGLQFLIQYYNGEERAKGNILERFSAQQFPDLHSELNLSSLELGDSALYFCASSVYVGKLNYGYTFGSGTRLTVV.

The rearrangement links TRBV11-2 to TRBJ2-5, with 11 bases identical to TRBD1. Germline V gene data show CDR1 as SGHAT and CDR2 as FQNNGV. The CDR3 extends over 14 amino acids. J lost 5 bases, V lost 3 bases, and 2 bases had no gene match. CDR3 in DNA: TGTGCCAGCAGCTTGGACAGGGGGCGGGAGACCCAGTACTTC. Residues: CASSLDRGRETQYF.

This clone was seen a single time. The chain has TRBV19 and TRBJ1-2; D is unclear. Germline CDR1 is LNHDA and CDR2 is SQIVND (reference sequence). Trimming removed 11 bases from V and 8 bases from J, with 12 bases in between. CDR3 size: 10 residues. CDR3 region: CACSGNGYTF. CDR3 nucleotide sequence: TGTGCCTGTTCTGGGAACGGCTACACCTTC.

J is TRBJ1-5 and V is TRBV4-3; unclear D gene. Germline loops: CDR1 LGHNA, CDR2 YSLEER. The CDR3 contains 15 residues. Deletions cut 0 bases from V and 9 bases from J, with 15 bases between. Here the CDR3 reads CASSQDLTPLPPQHF. In DNA, the CDR3 is TGCGCCAGCAGCCAAGATCTCACACCCCTCCCGCCCCAGCATTTT.

The chain carries TRBV10-3 and TRBJ2-7; D call uncertain. Germline V lookup: CDR1 ENHRY, CDR2 SYGVKD. The CDR3 is 11 residues long. Trimming pared 3 bases from V and 5 bases from J, leaving 5 bases between. The CDR3 nucleotides are TGTGCCATCAGTGATTTCGACGAGCAGTACTTC. As protein: CAISDFDEQYF.

The chain joins TRBV19 to TRBJ2-3; possibly TRBD1 or TRBD2 for D (7 bases each). Germline V CDR1 and CDR2: LNHDA, SQIVND (reference sequence). Trimming shortened V by 3 bases and J by 0 bases, and 16 bases separated the two germline ends. The CDR3 is 17 amino acids. The chain's CDR3 is CASSIGAGQLSTDTQYF. The CDR3 DNA reads as TGTGCCAGTAGTATCGGAGCGGGACAGTTAAGCACAGATACGCAGTATTTT.